This T cell receptor beta chain was profiled in a study of blood T cell repertoires in COVID-19 (dated by TCRdb to about 2020). The study in broad terms: Collaborator samples came from the United States, Italy and Spain and covered acute and convalescent phases of COVID-19. The material from the prospective study consisted of cDNA or gDNA derived from T cells, B-cell-depleted T cells, or PBMCs. The dataset comprised deeply sampled blood TCRbeta repertoires from subjects exposed to, actively infected with, or recovered from COVID-19. The repertoires were released in a freely available public database intended as a resource for research on the immune response to SARS-CoV-2. The samples were drawn from two sources: the first 160 participants of the ongoing ImmuneRACE study, and 950 to 1,500 subjects contributed by 6 global collaborators. The sample metadata nearly always contained a de-identified subject ID, COVID-19 status, age in years and sex. Where available, HLA class I and class II types were obtained from metadata supplied by the sample provider rather than from assay-based typing.

Each collaborating institution followed its own protocols to collect whole blood in K2EDTA tubes. For TCRbeta analysis, collaborator samples were shipped as frozen whole blood, as isolated PBMCs, or as DNA extracted from either sample type. TCRbeta CDR3 regions were amplified from genomic DNA by means of the immunoSEQ Assay, a bias-controlled multiplex PCR. The authors' pipeline ran thus. The number of nucleated cells in each sample was estimated from the amplification of reference gene primers within the assay. To quantify the absolute abundance of each unique TCRbeta CDR3 rearrangement, sequence reads were collapsed and filtered. For each sample, productive Simpson clonality was calculated as the square root of Simpson's diversity index over productive rearrangements. TCRdb's version of the immuneACCESS table is confined to in-frame rearrangements and falls short of the full clone set. An unresolved V gene accounts for under half of the shortfall where checked; the remainder is of unknown origin. V and J calls plus clone size are reproduced from that table; the DNA served to infer D and trimming. This sample holds over 90,000 clones; approximately 91% were observed only once. The ten top clones hold about 4% of the sample.

As concerns this clone: The specificity of this receptor is unknown. No much larger clone exists at a distance of one base, and base qualities are not known.

From the cysteine through the phenylalanine, the CDR3 covers 16 amino acids. The CDR3 DNA has 48 bases and is translated from base 1. V is trimmed back by 6 bases and J by 9 bases, and the junction contains 8 bases that no gene match accounts for. The germline V gene (reference sequence) provides CDR1 LGHDT and CDR2 YNNKEL. Study-wide findings and limitations: The amount of clinical and demographic metadata varied by source and participant and was provided uncurated.

Sequencing input: peripheral blood. The source is a young man with acute or convalescent COVID-19. This sequence uses TRBV3-1 (or the pseudogene TRBV3-2) and TRBJ2-1; TRBD2 fits 16 bases in the junction. The bases are TGTGCCAGCAGGGTATCGGGACTAGCGGGAGGGGGTGAGCAGTTCTTC. Its protein is CASRVSGLAGGGEQFF.